This T cell receptor (beta chain) was identified during a study of cytomegalovirus exposure and HLA in healthy donors. Germline CDR1 reads MNHEY; CDR2 reads SVGAGI. This CDR3 comprises 14 residues. The junction had 11 bases not matched to a gene; V was cut back by 5 bases and J by 11 bases. The study ran its PCR with 60 Vbeta and 13 Jbeta primers. Clones were sequenced by immunoSEQ multiplex PCR, and TCRdb holds only the in-frame ones, with some missing. The data contain about 270,000 clones, more than 80% of them singletons. J is TRBJ1-4 and V is TRBV6-5, with 7 bases identical to TRBD1. The sequencing sample was made of PBMCs. This TCR was sampled from a man between 40 and 49 years old in good health and CMV-seropositive. CDR3 bases: TGTGCCAGCAGTCGAATGGGAACAGGGGAGAAACTGTTTTTT. This encodes CASSRMGTGEKLFF.